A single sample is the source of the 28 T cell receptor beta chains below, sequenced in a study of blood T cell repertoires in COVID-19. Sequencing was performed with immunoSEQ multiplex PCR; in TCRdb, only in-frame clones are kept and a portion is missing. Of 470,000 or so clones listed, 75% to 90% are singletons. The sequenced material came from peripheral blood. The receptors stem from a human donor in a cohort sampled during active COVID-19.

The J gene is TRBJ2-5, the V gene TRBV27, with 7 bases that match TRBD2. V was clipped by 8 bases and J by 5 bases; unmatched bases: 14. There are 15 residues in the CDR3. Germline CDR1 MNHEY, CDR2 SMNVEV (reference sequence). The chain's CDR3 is CASGTPGRGVETQYF. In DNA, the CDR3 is TGTGCCAGCGGCACACCGGGACGGGGGGTGGAGACCCAGTACTTC.

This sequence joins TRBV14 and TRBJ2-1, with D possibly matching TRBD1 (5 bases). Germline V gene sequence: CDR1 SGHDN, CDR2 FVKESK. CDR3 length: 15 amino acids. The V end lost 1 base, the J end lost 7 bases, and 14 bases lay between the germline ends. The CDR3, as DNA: TGTGCCAGCAGCCAAGTTGGGAAGGGGCTGAATGAGCAGTTCTTC. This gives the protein CASSQVGKGLNEQFF.

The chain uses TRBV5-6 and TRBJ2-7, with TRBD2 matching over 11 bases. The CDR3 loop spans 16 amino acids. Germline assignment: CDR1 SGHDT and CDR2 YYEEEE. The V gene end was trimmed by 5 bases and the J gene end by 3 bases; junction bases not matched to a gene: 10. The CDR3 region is CASRPTGTSGDYEQYF. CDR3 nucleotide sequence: TGTGCCAGCAGACCTACCGGGACTAGCGGAGACTACGAGCAGTACTTC.

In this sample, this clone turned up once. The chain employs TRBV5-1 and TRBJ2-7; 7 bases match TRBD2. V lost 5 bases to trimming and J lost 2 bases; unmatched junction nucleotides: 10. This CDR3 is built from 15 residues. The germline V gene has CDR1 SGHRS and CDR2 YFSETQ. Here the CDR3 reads CASRTGLFGPYEQYF. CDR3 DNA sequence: TGCGCCAGCAGGACGGGACTATTCGGCCCCTACGAGCAGTACTTC.

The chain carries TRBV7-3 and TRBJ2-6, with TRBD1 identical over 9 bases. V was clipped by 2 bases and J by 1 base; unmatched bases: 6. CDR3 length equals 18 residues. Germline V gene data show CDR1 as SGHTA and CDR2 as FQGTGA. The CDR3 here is CASSLSGQGSSGANVLTF. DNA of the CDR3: TGTGCCAGCAGCTTATCGGGACAGGGATCTTCTGGGGCCAACGTCCTGACTTTC.

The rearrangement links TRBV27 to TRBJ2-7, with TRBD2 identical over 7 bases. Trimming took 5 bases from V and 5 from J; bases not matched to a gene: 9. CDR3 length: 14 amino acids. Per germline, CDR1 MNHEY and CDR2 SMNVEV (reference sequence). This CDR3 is CASSTRTSRHEQYF. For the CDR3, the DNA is TGTGCCAGCAGTACGAGGACTAGTAGACACGAGCAGTACTTC.

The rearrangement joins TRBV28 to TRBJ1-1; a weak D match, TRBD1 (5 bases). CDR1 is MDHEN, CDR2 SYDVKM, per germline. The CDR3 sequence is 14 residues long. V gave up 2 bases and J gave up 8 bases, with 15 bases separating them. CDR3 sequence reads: CASSLMSGGREAFF. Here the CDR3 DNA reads TGTGCCAGCAGTTTAATGTCCGGGGGAAGGGAAGCTTTCTTT. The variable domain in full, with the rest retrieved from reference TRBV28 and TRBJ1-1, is DVKVTQSSRYLVKRTGEKVFLECVQDMDHENMFWYRQDPGLGLRLIYFSYDVKMKEKGDIPEGYSVSREKKERFSLILESASTNQTSMYLCASSLMSGGREAFFGQGTRLTVV.

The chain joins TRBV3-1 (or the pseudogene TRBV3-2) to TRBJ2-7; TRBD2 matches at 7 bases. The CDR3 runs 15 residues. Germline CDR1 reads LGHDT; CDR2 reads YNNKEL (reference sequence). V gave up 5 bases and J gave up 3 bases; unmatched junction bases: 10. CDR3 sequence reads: CASSSDLGGIYEQYF. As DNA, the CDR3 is TGTGCCAGCAGCTCGGACCTGGGGGGGATCTACGAGCAGTACTTC.

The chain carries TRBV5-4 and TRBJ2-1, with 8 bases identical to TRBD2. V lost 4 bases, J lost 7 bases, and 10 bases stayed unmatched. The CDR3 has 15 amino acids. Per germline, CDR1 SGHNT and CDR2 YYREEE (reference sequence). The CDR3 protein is CASSRPGLGFNEQFF. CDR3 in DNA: TGTGCCAGCAGCCGTCCGGGACTAGGGTTTAATGAGCAGTTCTTC.

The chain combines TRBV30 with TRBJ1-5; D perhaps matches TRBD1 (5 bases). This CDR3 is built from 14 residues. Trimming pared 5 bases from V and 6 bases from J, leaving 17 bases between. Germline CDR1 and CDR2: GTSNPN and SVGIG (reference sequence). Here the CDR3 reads CAWAPRGPGQPQHF. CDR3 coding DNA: TGTGCCTGGGCTCCAAGGGGCCCCGGTCAGCCCCAGCATTTT.

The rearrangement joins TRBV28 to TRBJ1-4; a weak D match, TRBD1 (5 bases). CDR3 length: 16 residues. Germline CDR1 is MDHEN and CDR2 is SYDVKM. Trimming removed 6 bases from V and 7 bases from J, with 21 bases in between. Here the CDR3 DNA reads TGTGCCAGCAGCCCGGGACCGCCGGGGGGATCTGAAAAACTGTTTTTT. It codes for CASSPGPPGGSEKLFF.

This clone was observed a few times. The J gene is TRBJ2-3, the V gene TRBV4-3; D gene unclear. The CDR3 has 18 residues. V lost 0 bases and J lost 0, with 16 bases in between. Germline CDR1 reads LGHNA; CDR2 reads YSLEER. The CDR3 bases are TGCGCCAGCAGCCAAGATCTGTATTACGGCGGAAGCACAGATACGCAGTATTTT. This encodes CASSQDLYYGGSTDTQYF.

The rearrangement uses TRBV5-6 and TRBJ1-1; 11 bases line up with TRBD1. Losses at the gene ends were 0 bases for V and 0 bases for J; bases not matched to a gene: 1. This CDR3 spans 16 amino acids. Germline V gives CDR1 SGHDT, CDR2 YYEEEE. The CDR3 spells CASSLGTGGLNTEAFF. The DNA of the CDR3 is TGTGCCAGCAGCTTGGGGACAGGGGGCCTGAACACTGAAGCTTTCTTT.

DNA of the CDR3: TGTGCCAGCCGACCGATGCAAGCGGCGTTTACGGGGGAGCTGTTTTTT. Translation: CASRPMQAAFTGELFF. The chain is built from TRBV27 and TRBJ2-2; possible D gene TRBD2, 5 bases. V was trimmed by 8 bases and J by 8 bases, leaving 24 bases between them. The CDR3 extends over 16 amino acids. Germline-derived CDR1 and CDR2 are MNHEY and SMNVEV (reference sequence).

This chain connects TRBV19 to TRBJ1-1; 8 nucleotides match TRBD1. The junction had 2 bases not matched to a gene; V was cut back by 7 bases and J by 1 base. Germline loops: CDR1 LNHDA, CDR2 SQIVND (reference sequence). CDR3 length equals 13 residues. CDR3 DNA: TGTGCCAGTAACGGACAGGGGAACACTGAAGCTTTCTTT. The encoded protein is CASNGQGNTEAFF.

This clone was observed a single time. The chain's CDR3 is CASSQESGNTGELFF. Here the CDR3 DNA reads TGCGCCAGCAGCCAAGAGAGCGGGAACACCGGGGAGCTGTTTTTT. This chain connects TRBV5-1 to TRBJ2-2; the D gene is possibly TRBD2 (5 bases). The V end was cut by 4 bases, the J end by 1 base, with 11 bases between. The CDR3 covers 15 residues. Looked up from germline, CDR1 is SGHRS and CDR2 is YFSETQ.

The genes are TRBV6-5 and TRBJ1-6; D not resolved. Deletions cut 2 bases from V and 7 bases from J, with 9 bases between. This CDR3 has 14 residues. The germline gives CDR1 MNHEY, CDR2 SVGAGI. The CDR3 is CASSYDGLNSPLHF. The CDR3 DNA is TGTGCCAGCAGTTACGACGGACTAAATTCACCCCTCCACTTT.

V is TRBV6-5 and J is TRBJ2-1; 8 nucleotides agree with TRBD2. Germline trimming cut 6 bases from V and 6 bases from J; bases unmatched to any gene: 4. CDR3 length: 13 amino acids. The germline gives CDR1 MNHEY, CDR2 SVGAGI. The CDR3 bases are TGTGCCAGCAGGTTACTAGCGGTCAATGAGCAGTTCTTC. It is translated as CASRLLAVNEQFF.

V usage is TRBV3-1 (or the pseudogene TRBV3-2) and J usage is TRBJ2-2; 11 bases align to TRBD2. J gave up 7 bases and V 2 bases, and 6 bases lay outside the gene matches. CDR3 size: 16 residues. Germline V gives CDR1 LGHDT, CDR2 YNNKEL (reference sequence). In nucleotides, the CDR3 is TGTGCCAGCAGCCAACACATAGCGGGAGGGATCGGGGAGCTGTTTTTT. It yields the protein CASSQHIAGGIGELFF.

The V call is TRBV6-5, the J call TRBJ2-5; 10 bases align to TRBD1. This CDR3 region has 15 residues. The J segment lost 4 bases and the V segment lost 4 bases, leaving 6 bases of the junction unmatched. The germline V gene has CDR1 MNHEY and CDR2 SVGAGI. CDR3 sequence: CASSSPGQGLETQYF. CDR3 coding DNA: TGTGCCAGCAGTTCCCCGGGACAGGGGTTAGAGACCCAGTACTTC.

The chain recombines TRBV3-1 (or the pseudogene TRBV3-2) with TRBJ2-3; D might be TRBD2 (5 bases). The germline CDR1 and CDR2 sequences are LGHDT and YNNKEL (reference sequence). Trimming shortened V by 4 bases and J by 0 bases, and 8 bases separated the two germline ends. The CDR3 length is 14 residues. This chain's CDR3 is CASSRGLSTDTQYF. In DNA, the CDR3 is TGTGCCAGCAGCCGTGGACTGAGCACAGATACGCAGTATTTT.

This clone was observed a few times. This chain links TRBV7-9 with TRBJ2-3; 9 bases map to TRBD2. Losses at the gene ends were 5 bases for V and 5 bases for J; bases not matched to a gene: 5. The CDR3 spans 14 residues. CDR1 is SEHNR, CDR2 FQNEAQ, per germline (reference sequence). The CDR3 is CASSKREVGDTQYF. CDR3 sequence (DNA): TGTGCCAGCAGCAAGCGGGAGGTGGGAGATACGCAGTATTTT.

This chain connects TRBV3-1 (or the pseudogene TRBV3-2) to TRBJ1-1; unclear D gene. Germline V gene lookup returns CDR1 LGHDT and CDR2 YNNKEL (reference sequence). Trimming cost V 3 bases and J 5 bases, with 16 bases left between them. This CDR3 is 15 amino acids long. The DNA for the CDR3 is TGTGCCAGCAGCCAGGCCGCCGCCGGAGGGACTGAAGCTTTCTTT. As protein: CASSQAAAGGTEAFF.

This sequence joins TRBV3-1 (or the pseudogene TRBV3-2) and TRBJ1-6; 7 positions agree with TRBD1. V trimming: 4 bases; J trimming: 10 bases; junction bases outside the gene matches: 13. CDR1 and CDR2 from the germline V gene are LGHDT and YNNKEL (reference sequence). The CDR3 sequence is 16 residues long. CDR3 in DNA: TGTGCCAGCAGCCCAACAGGGGTTACCTCTAGATCACCCCTCCACTTT. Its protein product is CASSPTGVTSRSPLHF.

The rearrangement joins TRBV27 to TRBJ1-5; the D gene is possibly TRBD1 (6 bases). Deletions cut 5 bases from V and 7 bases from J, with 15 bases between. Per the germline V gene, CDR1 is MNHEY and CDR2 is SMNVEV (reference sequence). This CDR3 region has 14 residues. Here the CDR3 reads CASSLRDNGQPQHF. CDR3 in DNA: TGTGCCAGCAGTCTCAGGGACAATGGGCAGCCCCAGCATTTT.

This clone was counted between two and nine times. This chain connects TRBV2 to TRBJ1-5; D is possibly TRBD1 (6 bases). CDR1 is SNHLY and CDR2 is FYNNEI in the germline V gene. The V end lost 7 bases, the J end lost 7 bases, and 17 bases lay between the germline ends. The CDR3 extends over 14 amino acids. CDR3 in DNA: TGTGCCAGCACCTTAGGCGGGGGGGCGCAGCCCCAGCATTTT. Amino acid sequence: CASTLGGGAQPQHF.

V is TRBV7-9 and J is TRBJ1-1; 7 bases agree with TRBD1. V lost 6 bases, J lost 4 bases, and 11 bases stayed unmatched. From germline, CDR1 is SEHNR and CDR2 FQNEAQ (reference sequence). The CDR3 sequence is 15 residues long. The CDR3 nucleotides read TGTGCCAGCAGTCCACAGGGGATGGGGTTCACTGAAGCTTTCTTT. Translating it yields CASSPQGMGFTEAFF.

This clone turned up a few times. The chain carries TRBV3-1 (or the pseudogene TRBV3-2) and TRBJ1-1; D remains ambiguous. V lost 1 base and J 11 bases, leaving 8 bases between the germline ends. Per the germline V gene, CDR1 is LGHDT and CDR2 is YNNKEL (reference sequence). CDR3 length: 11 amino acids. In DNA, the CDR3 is TGTGCCAGCAGCCAAGGGCCGGGGGCTTTCTTT. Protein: CASSQGPGAFF.